The rows below give T cell receptor beta chains drawn from one sample of a study of OX40 agonist ivuxolimab in advanced cancers. TCRdb's copy holds only in-frame clones and misses some; the assay was immunoSEQ multiplex PCR. This sample has 80,000 to 100,000 clones; approximately 90% occur once, and the top ten carry 0.4% to 0.55%. The source was CD4+ or CD8+ T cells sorted from blood, collected in a trial of the OX40 agonist ivuxolimab. The receptors stem from an adult with an advanced solid tumor such as melanoma, head and neck, liver or kidney cancer. CDR3s include the opening cysteine and the closing phenylalanine or tryptophan. Fields, in order: D gene, V gene, J gene, CDR3 DNA, CDR3 protein. D genes are given only for firm matches.

TRBD1	TRBV5-1	TRBJ1-4	TGCGCCAGCAGCAAACAGGGGTTTAATGAAAAACTGTTTTTT	CASSKQGFNEKLFF
NA	TRBV11-2	TRBJ2-7	TGTGCCAGCAGGATCAACGCGGGGCTCCTCTACGAGCAGTACTTC	CASRINAGLLYEQYF
NA	TRBV5-6	TRBJ1-6	TGTGCCAGCAGCCTACTGACCCGGGAGAATTCACCCCTCCACTTT	CASSLLTRENSPLHF
TRBD1	TRBV5-5	TRBJ1-2	TGTGCCAGCAGCCACCAGGGACAGTTGAATGGCTACACCTTC	CASSHQGQLNGYTF
NA	TRBV7-9	TRBJ2-7	TGTGCCAGCCAGGGGGGAACCTACGAGCAGTACTTC	CASQGGTYEQYF
NA	TRBV5-1	TRBJ2-5	TGCGCCAGCAGCTTGAGCCCCAGTCAAGAGACCCAGTACTTC	CASSLSPSQETQYF
NA	TRBV29-1	TRBJ1-1	TGCAGCGGAGCAGGGGCGGGCGGTGAAGCTTTCTTT	CSGAGAGGEAFF
NA	TRBV5-1	TRBJ1-1	TGCGCCAGCAGCTTTCTGGGCCAGAACACTGAAGCTTTCTTT	CASSFLGQNTEAFF
TRBD2	TRBV5-1	TRBJ2-5	TGCGCCAGCAGCGGACTAGCCGCGGAGACCCAGTACTTC	CASSGLAAETQYF
NA	TRBV19	TRBJ2-3	TGTGCCAGTAGGGACGGTAGTACAGATACGCAGTATTTT	CASRDGSTDTQYF
TRBD1	TRBV5-1	TRBJ2-3	TGCGCCAGCAGCTTCGACCTGGACAGGGGAGTAACAGATACGCAGTATTTT	CASSFDLDRGVTDTQYF
NA	TRBV10-2	TRBJ2-3	TGCGCCAGCAGAACTAGCACAGATACGCAGTATTTT	CASRTSTDTQYF
NA	TRBV10-2	TRBJ1-1	TGCGCCAGCATCCCAGCCTTGAACACTGAAGCTTTCTTT	CASIPALNTEAFF
NA	TRBV4-1	TRBJ2-5	TGCGCCAGCAGCCAAGATATTTGGGCCCTACAAGAGACCCAGTACTTC	CASSQDIWALQETQYF
NA	TRBV9	TRBJ2-7	TGTGCCAGCAGCTATTTCCCCACAGGGCTCGGGGGCTACTACGAGCAGTACTTC	CASSYFPTGLGGYYEQYF